This paragraph reports one T cell receptor (beta chain). This clone was observed at least ten times. Its antigen is still unknown. Per-base quality was not reported, and no clone a single base away is much larger than it. Each collaborating institution followed its own protocols to collect whole blood in K2EDTA tubes. For TCRbeta analysis, collaborators shipped samples in one of three forms: frozen whole blood, isolated PBMCs, or DNA extracted from either of those sample types. The immunoSEQ Assay, a bias-controlled multiplex PCR, was used to amplify TCRbeta CDR3 regions from genomic DNA. Regarding the original processing steps: The number of nucleated cells in each sample was estimated from the amplification of reference gene primers within the assay. To quantify the absolute abundance of each unique TCRbeta CDR3 rearrangement, sequence reads were collapsed and filtered. For each sample, productive Simpson clonality was calculated as the square root of Simpson's diversity index over productive rearrangements. The clones in this table, taken by TCRdb from immuneACCESS, are in-frame only. Not every clone is retained; where verified, under half of the shortfall comes from an unresolved V gene, and the cause of the rest is unknown. Clone size and the V and J calls come from that table; the DNA yielded D and trimming. This sample gives roughly 90,000 clones in total; about 80% of them show up just once. Of the sample, 10% falls within the top ten clones.

These data are taken from a study of blood T cell repertoires in COVID-19 (dated by TCRdb to the early 2020s). For the wider study: Samples covering the acute and convalescent phases of COVID-19 were provided by collaborators in the United States, Italy and Spain. The material from the prospective study consisted of cDNA or gDNA derived from T cells, B-cell-depleted T cells, or PBMCs. Subjects who had been exposed to COVID-19, were actively infected with it, or had recovered from it provided the deeply sampled blood TCRbeta repertoires that made up the dataset. The repertoires were released in a freely available public database intended as a resource for research on the immune response to SARS-CoV-2. The samples were drawn from the first 160 participants of the ongoing ImmuneRACE study and from some 1,300 subjects provided by 6 global collaborators. The sample metadata nearly always contained a de-identified subject ID, COVID-19 status, age in years and sex. Where HLA class I and class II types were available, the types were taken from metadata supplied by the sample provider, not from assay-based typing.

From its cysteine to its phenylalanine, the CDR3 spans 15 amino acids. The read is trimmed to its CDR3 DNA, 45 bases read in frame from base 1. Unmatched junction bases come to 10, with V trimmed by 6 bases and J by 6 bases. The CDR1 and CDR2 encoded by the germline V gene (reference sequence) are LNHDA and SQIVND. The full study reports these points: Clinical and demographic metadata were provided uncurated, with the amount varying by source and participant.

The TCR originated in a woman aged 70-85 years with acute or convalescent COVID-19. The receptor chain draws on TRBV19 and TRBJ1-5; TRBD1 agrees with 8 junctional bases. The material sequenced was peripheral blood. CDR3 sequence: CASRSGGGFSQPQHF. The sequenced DNA: TGTGCCAGTAGGTCAGGGGGCGGGTTTAGTCAGCCCCAGCATTTT.